These T cell receptor beta chains were read from a single sample in a study of cytotoxic CD8 clonotypes in ibrutinib-treated CLL. Clones were read by immunoSEQ multiplex PCR, and TCRdb kept only the in-frame ones, dropping some. The data hold around 15,000 clones, with around 61% observed a single time. The sample was PBMCs, taken before ibrutinib treatment. All receptors come from a human donor with chronic lymphocytic leukemia. Both conserved end residues are part of each CDR3. The D gene is left open where the match is weak. Clone size is stated in some rows and not others, as once, few, many or a class when expanded.

j_gene | d_gene | abundance | v_gene | CDR3nt | CDR3aa
TRBJ2-1 | TRBD2 | NA | TRBV30 | TGTGCCTGGAGCGGGACTAGCGGGGGCTACAATGAGCAGTTCTTC | CAWSGTSGGYNEQFF
TRBJ2-5 | NA | medium-sized | TRBV27 | TGTGCCAGCAGTTTATCTGGACAGTACCAAGAGACCCAGTACTTC | CASSLSGQYQETQYF
TRBJ1-2 | NA | NA | TRBV11-2 | TGTGCCAGCAGCCGTAACGTGGACTATGGCTACACCTTC | CASSRNVDYGYTF
TRBJ2-2 | TRBD2 | NA | TRBV5-4 | TGTGCCAGCAGCCAGCCATCACCGGGACTAGCGGGTCCCGGGGAGCTGTTTTTT | CASSQPSPGLAGPGELFF
TRBJ2-1 | NA | NA | TRBV9 | TGTGCCAGCAGCGTAGTCGGGAGCCGGCACAATGAGCAGTTCTTC | CASSVVGSRHNEQFF
TRBJ1-4 | NA | NA | TRBV5-1 | TGCGCCAGCAGCCCCCAGCTCCGTAAACAGGGACATGCAACTAATGAAAAACTGTTTTTT | CASSPQLRKQGHATNEKLFF
TRBJ1-6 | NA | NA | TRBV5-1 | TGCGCCAGCAGCCCGGGGGGCCCCAATAATTCACCCCTCCACTTT | CASSPGGPNNSPLHF
TRBJ1-3 | NA | few | TRBV5-1 | TGCGCCAGCAGCTTGACAGGGAACTCTGGAAACACCATATATTTT | CASSLTGNSGNTIYF
TRBJ1-5 | NA | NA | TRBV27 | TGTGCCAGCAGTTTATTTCGTCAGCCCCAGCATTTT | CASSLFRQPQHF
TRBJ2-2 | NA | NA | TRBV5-1 | TGCGCCAGCAGCTTGGAGGATCCCGGGGAGCTGTTTTTT | CASSLEDPGELFF
TRBJ1-3 | NA | NA | TRBV5-6 | TGTGCCAGCAGCTTGGTGGGGGGAACGGACACCATATATTTT | CASSLVGGTDTIYF
TRBJ1-5 | NA | NA | TRBV2 | TGTGCCAGCAGTGGTGGGGGACCTGGCCGGCAGCCCCAGCATTTT | CASSGGGPGRQPQHF
TRBJ2-5 | NA | few | TRBV14 | TGTGCCAGCAGCCGAGAAGAGACCCAGTACTTC | CASSREETQYF
TRBJ2-1 | NA | NA | TRBV19 | TGTGCCAGTAGTATATCCCGACGGTGGAATGAGCAGTTCTTC | CASSISRRWNEQFF
TRBJ1-2 | TRBD1 | few | TRBV5-4 | TGTGCCAGCAGCTTGGTTAGACAGGGATCCTATGGCTACACCTTC | CASSLVRQGSYGYTF